Below are 20 T cell receptor beta chains sequenced from a single sample in a study of CD8 T cells in Susac syndrome. When the RNA was reverse transcribed, random hexamers were used with an input of roughly 0.5 to 1 ug. TCRdb independently ran MiXCR on the immunoSEQ multiplex PCR reads; one entry per CDR3 protein. The table shows 250,000 to 300,000 distinct CDR3 sequences, with around 85% occurring only once. The sequenced material came from CD8+ T cells from PBMCs. The receptor set was obtained from a human donor with multiple sclerosis.

The genes are TRBV6-2 or TRBV6-3 and TRBJ2-2, with D perhaps matching TRBD2 (5 bases). The CDR3 spans 14 residues. From germline, CDR1 is MNHEY and CDR2 SVGEGT. Between the trimmed V and J ends, which lost 2 bases and 6 bases, there was a span of 10 bases. The CDR3 DNA follows: TGTGCCAGCAGTTACCACTTAGCGTCCGGGGAGCTGTTTTTT. Its protein product is CASSYHLASGELFF.

This chain uses TRBV11-2 with TRBJ2-5; 8 bases line up with TRBD1. CDR1 and CDR2 from the germline V gene are SGHAT and FQNNGV. The J segment lost 1 base and the V segment lost 8 bases, leaving 3 bases of the junction unmatched. The length of the CDR3 is 13 residues. In nucleotides, the CDR3 is TGTGCCAGCCGACAGGGGTTCCAAGAGACCCAGTACTTC. Translation: CASRQGFQETQYF.

This clonotype was recorded a few times. The rearrangement links TRBV28 to TRBJ2-7, with 11 bases identical to TRBD1. Germline V CDR1 and CDR2: MDHEN, SYDVKM. This CDR3 is built from 14 residues. V lost 10 bases and J lost 4; bases outside the gene matches: 9. This CDR3 is CATSGTGGSYEQYF. The CDR3 DNA reads as TGTGCCACCTCCGGGACAGGGGGATCTTACGAGCAGTACTTC.

The rearrangement uses TRBV20-1 and TRBJ2-2, with 10 positions matching TRBD2. CDR3 size: 15 residues. CDR1 is DFQATT, CDR2 SNEGSKA, per germline (reference sequence). Trimming removed 2 bases from V and 7 bases from J; junction bases left unmatched: 7. The chain's CDR3 is CSARPGLAESGELFF. The DNA of the CDR3 is TGCAGTGCTAGACCAGGACTAGCGGAGAGCGGGGAGCTGTTTTTT.

The chain uses TRBV30 and TRBJ1-1; 7 nucleotides align to TRBD1. CDR3 length equals 17 residues. Looked up from germline, CDR1 is GTSNPN and CDR2 is SVGIG (reference sequence). V dropped 7 bases and J dropped 0; count of bases not matched to a gene: 17. The CDR3 DNA sequence: TGTGCCTTGACTGAGGGGGCGGCAGGGGTAATGAACACTGAAGCTTTCTTT. Protein: CALTEGAAGVMNTEAFF.

The chain recombines TRBV6-5 with TRBJ2-7; tentatively, D is TRBD2 (5 bases). Germline CDR1 is MNHEY and CDR2 is SVGAGI. Between the trimmed V and J ends, which lost 10 bases and 0 bases, there was a span of 13 bases. CDR3 length equals 13 residues. The CDR3 bases are TGTGCCACCCGAGGGCCCCTCTCCTACGAGCAGTACTTC. Amino acids: CATRGPLSYEQYF.

The chain joins TRBV11-3 to TRBJ2-5; D is tentatively TRBD1 or TRBD2 (5 bases each). The CDR3 contains 14 residues. Germline V gene data show CDR1 as SGHNT and CDR2 as YENEEA. Trimming took 2 bases from V and 5 from J, leaving 12 bases between them. The CDR3 coding sequence is TGTGCCAGCAGCTTAAGAGGGGAGTCGGAGACCCAGTACTTC. This gives the protein CASSLRGESETQYF.

The chain joins TRBV28 to TRBJ1-1; no firm D call. Trimming took 3 bases from V and 11 from J, leaving 13 bases between them. Germline V CDR1 and CDR2: MDHEN, SYDVKM. The CDR3 totals 12 residues. The CDR3, as DNA: TGTGCCAGCAGTTTGCCCGGGTCCGAGGCTTTCTTT. It translates to CASSLPGSEAFF.

The chain is built from TRBV27 and TRBJ2-1; TRBD1 aligns across 10 bases. The CDR3 is 16 amino acids. Unmatched junction bases numbered 5, after V lost 0 bases and J lost 6 bases. In germline, CDR1 is MNHEY, CDR2 SMNVEV (reference sequence). The CDR3 protein is CASSLSPGQGFNEQFF. CDR3 bases: TGTGCCAGCAGTTTATCCCCGGGACAGGGGTTCAATGAGCAGTTCTTC.

J is TRBJ2-2 and V is TRBV27; D ambiguous. CDR1 is MNHEY, CDR2 SMNVEV, per germline (reference sequence). The V end was cut by 2 bases, the J end by 0 bases, with 7 bases between. The CDR3 contains 15 residues. This CDR3 is CASSLMTANTGELFF. The CDR3 DNA reads as TGTGCCAGCAGTTTAATGACGGCGAACACCGGGGAGCTGTTTTTT.

The V call is TRBV11-2, the J call TRBJ1-3; D is unclear. Per germline, CDR1 SGHAT and CDR2 FQNNGV. This CDR3 has 13 amino acids. The germline V and J ends were trimmed by 10 bases and 2 bases, with 12 bases remaining between them. In nucleotides, the CDR3 is TGTGCCACGATAAAGGGTCCTGGAAACACCATATATTTT. Amino acids: CATIKGPGNTIYF.

The rearrangement joins TRBV6-5 to TRBJ2-3; 7 nucleotides match TRBD2. CDR1 MNHEY and CDR2 SVGAGI come from the germline V gene. Trimming took 2 bases from V and 4 from J; bases not matched to a gene: 15. The CDR3 runs 18 residues. CDR3 coding DNA: TGTGCCAGCAGTTACGGGAGGGACTCCCCTAACCCCCCAGATACGCAGTATTTT. Its translation is CASSYGRDSPNPPDTQYF.

V and J are TRBV10-3 and TRBJ2-7; D gene unclear. CDR1 and CDR2 (germline): ENHRY, SYGVKD. V lost 2 bases and J 1 base, leaving 12 bases between the germline ends. The CDR3 loop spans 15 amino acids. The CDR3 DNA follows: TGTGCCATCAGTGAGGATGGCCAGGTTTCCTACGAGCAGTACTTC. Protein sequence: CAISEDGQVSYEQYF.

The chain joins TRBV5-6 to TRBJ1-5; D possibly corresponds to TRBD1 (5 bases). Germline V gives CDR1 SGHDT, CDR2 YYEEEE. This CDR3 has 14 residues. Trimming took off 8 bases at V and 2 bases at J, with 14 bases between the two ends. CDR3 sequence (DNA): TGTGCCAGGACCACAGGTCACGGCAATCAGCCCCAGCATTTT. This codes for CARTTGHGNQPQHF.

Concerning this clonotype itself: A junction end diverges from the germline sequence, so it may reflect a read error. The genes are TRBV20-1 and TRBJ2-1; the match to TRBD2 covers 7 bases. The CDR3 has 15 residues. Per the germline V gene, CDR1 is DFQATT and CDR2 is SNEGSKA (reference sequence). In nucleotides, the CDR3 is TGCAGTGCTGGAGAAGGGACTACCAATTACAATGAGCAGTTCTTC. Translating it yields CSAGEGTTNYNEQFF.

The gene calls are TRBV29-1 and TRBJ1-1; the D is unclear. V lost 6 bases and J 5 bases, leaving 16 bases between the germline ends. From germline, CDR1 is SQVTM and CDR2 ANQGSEA. The CDR3 is 13 amino acids. The CDR3 region has the DNA TGCAGCGTCGAGCCGGGTCTCCGGACTGAAGCTTTCTTT. Translated, it gives CSVEPGLRTEAFF.

This clonotype was observed a single time. The chain joins TRBV29-1 to TRBJ2-6, with D hard to call. Deletions cut 3 bases from V and 2 bases from J, with 11 bases between. The CDR3 extends over 15 amino acids. Germline V CDR1 and CDR2: SQVTM, ANQGSEA. CDR3 DNA: TGCAGCGTTGAGGCTCAGAACACTGGGGCCAACGTCCTGACTTTC. It encodes CSVEAQNTGANVLTF.

The CDR3 coding sequence is TGCAGTGCTAGGGACGACAGGCCAGCGGGAAACACCATATATTTT. It is translated as CSARDDRPAGNTIYF. The V call is TRBV20-1, the J call TRBJ1-3; weak D call: TRBD1 (6 bases). V lost 3 bases, J lost 4 bases, and 16 bases lay in between. This CDR3 region has 15 residues. CDR1 and CDR2 from the germline V gene are DFQATT and SNEGSKA (reference sequence).

The chain uses TRBV6-1 and TRBJ2-3; 9 bases are shared with TRBD2. The length of the CDR3 is 18 residues. Unmatched junction bases numbered 14, after V lost 3 bases and J lost 4 bases. In germline, CDR1 is MNHNS, CDR2 SASEGT. The CDR3 DNA reads as TGTGCCAGCAGTGATTGGGATTGGGTAGCGGGAGCCCCAGATACGCAGTATTTT. Amino acids: CASSDWDWVAGAPDTQYF.

The chain carries TRBV7-9 and TRBJ2-1; unclear D gene. Between the trimmed V and J ends, which lost 5 bases and 4 bases, there was a span of 15 bases. Germline CDR1 SEHNR, CDR2 FQNEAQ (reference sequence). This CDR3 contains 15 residues. The CDR3 here is CASSASMGTYNEQFF. CDR3 DNA: TGTGCCAGCAGCGCAAGTATGGGTACATACAATGAGCAGTTCTTC.